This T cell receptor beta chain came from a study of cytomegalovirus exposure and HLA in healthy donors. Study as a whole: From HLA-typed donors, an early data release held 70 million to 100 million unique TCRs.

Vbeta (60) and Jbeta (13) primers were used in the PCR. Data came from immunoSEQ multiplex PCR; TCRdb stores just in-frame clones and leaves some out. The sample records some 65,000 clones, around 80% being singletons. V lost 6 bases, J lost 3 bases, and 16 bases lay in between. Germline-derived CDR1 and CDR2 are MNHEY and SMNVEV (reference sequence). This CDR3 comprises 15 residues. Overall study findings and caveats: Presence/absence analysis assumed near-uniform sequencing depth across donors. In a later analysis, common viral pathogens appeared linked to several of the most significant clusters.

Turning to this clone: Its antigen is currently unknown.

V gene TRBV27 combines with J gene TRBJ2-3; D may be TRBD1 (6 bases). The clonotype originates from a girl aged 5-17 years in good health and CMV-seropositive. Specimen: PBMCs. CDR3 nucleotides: TGTGCCAGCAGCCCCAGGGGCACTGGAACAGATACGCAGTATTTT. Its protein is CASSPRGTGTDTQYF.